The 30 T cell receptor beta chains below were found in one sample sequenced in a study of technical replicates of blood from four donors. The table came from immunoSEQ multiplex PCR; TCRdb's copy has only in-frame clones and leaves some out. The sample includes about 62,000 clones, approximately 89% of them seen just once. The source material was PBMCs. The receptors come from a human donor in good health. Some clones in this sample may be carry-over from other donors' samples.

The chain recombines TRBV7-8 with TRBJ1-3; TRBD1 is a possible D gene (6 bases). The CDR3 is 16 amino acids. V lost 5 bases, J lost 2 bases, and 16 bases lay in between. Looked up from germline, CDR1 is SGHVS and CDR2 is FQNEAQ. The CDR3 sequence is CASSRIDTGPGNTIYF. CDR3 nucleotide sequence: TGTGCCAGCAGCCGGATCGACACAGGGCCTGGAAACACCATATATTTT.

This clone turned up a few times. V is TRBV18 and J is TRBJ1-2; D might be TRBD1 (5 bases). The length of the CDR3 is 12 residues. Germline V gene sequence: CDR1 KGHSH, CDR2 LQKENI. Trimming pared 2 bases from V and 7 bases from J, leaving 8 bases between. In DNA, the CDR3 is TGTGCCAGCTCACCATCAGGGTCTGGCTACACCTTC. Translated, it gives CASSPSGSGYTF.

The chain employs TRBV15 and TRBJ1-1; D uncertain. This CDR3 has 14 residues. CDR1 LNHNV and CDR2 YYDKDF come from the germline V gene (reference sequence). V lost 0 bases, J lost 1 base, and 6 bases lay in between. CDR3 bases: TGTGCCACCAGCAGAGATGGCAGGAACACTGAAGCTTTCTTT. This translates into CATSRDGRNTEAFF.

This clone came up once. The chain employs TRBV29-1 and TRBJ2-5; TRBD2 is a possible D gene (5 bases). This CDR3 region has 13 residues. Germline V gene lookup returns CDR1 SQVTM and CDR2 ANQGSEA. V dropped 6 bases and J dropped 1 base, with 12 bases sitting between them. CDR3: CSVTTGTQETQYF. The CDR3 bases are TGCAGCGTGACCACGGGAACCCAAGAGACCCAGTACTTC.

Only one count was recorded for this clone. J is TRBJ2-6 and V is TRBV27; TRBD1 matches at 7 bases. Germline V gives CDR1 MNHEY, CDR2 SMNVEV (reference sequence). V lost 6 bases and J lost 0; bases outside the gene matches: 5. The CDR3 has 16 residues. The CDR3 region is CASRPGQRSGANVLTF. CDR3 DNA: TGTGCCAGCAGACCGGGACAGCGCTCTGGGGCCAACGTCCTGACTTTC.

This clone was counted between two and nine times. DNA of the CDR3: TGTGCCAGTTCGGACGGACAGTGGAATGAAAAACTGTTTTTT. It yields the protein CASSDGQWNEKLFF. This chain connects TRBV6-5 to TRBJ1-4; D possibly corresponds to TRBD1 (6 bases). V lost 9 bases and J 5 bases, leaving 16 bases between the germline ends. Germline CDR1 reads MNHEY; CDR2 reads SVGAGI. CDR3 length equals 14 residues.

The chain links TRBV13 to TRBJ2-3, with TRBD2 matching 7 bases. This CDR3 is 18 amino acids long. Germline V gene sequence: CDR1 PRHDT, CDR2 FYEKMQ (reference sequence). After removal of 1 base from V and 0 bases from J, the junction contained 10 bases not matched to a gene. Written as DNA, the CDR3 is TGTGCCAGCAGCTTAGTGACTAGCAGATCCTATAGCACAGATACGCAGTATTTT. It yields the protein CASSLVTSRSYSTDTQYF. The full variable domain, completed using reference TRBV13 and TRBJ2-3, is AAGVIQSPRHLIKEKRETATLKCYPIPRHDTVYWYQQGPGQDPQFLISFYEKMQSDKGSIPDRFSAQQFSDYHSELNMSSLELGDSALYFCASSLVTSRSYSTDTQYFGPGTRLTVL.

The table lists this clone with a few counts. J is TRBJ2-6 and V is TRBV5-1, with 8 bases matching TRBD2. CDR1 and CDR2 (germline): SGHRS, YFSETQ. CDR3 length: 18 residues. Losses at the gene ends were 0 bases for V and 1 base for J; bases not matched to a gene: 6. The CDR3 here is CASSLAAGGPSGANVLTF. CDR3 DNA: TGCGCCAGCAGCTTGGCCGCGGGGGGTCCTTCTGGGGCCAACGTCCTGACTTTC. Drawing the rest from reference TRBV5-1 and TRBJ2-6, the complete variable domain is KAGVTQTPRYLIKTRGQQVTLSCSPISGHRSVSWYQQTPGQGLQFLFEYFSETQRNKGNFPGRFSGRQFSNSRSEMNVSTLELGDSALYLCASSLAAGGPSGANVLTFGAGSRLTVL.

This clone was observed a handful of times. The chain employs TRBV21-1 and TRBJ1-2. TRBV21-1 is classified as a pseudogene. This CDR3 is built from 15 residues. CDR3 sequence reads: CASIYPRDSPLGYTF. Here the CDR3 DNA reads TGTGCCAGCATCTACCCCCGGGACTCACCCCTCGGCTACACCTTC.

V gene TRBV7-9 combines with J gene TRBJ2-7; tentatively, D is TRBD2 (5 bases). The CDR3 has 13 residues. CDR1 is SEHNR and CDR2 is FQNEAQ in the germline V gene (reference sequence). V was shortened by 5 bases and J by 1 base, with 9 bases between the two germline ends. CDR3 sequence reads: CASSLPGSYEQYF. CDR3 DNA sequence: TGTGCCAGCAGCCTTCCGGGGTCCTACGAGCAGTACTTC. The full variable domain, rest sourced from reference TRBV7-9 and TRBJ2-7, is DTGVSQNPRHKITKRGQNVTFRCDPISEHNRLYWYRQTLGQGPEFLTYFQNEAQLEKSRLLSDRFSAERPKGSFSTLEIQRTEQGDSAMYLCASSLPGSYEQYFGPGTRLTVT.

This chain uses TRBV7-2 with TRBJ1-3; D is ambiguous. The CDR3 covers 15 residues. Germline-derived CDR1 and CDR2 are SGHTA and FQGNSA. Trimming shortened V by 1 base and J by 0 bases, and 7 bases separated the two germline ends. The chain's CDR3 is CASSLGGFSGNTIYF. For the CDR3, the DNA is TGTGCCAGCAGCTTAGGCGGATTCTCTGGAAACACCATATATTTT.

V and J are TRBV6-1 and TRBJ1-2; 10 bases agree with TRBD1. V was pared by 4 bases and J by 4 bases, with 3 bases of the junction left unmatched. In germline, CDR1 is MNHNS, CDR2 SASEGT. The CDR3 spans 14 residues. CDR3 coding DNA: TGTGCCAGCAGTGGCGGACAGGGGGGCTATGGCTACACCTTC. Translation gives CASSGGQGGYGYTF.

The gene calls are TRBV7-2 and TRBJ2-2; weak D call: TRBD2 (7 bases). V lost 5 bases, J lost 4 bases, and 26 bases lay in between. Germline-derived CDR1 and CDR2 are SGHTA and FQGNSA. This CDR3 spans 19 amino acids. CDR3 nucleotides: TGTGCCAGCAGCCTCCTTAGGGGGGGGACAATGCTGGGCACCGGGGAGCTGTTTTTT. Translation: CASSLLRGGTMLGTGELFF. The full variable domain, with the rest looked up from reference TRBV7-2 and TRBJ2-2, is GAGVSQSPSNKVTEKGKDVELRCDPISGHTALYWYRQSLGQGLEFLIYFQGNSAPDKSGLPSDRFSAERTGGSVSTLTIQRTQQEDSAVYLCASSLLRGGTMLGTGELFFGEGSRLTVL.

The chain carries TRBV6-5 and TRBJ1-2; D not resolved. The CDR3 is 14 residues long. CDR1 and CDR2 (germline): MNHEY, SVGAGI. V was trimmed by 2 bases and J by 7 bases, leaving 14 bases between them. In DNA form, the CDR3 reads TGTGCCAGCAGTTACAGTACGTTGGGGAGTGGCTACACCTTC. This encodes CASSYSTLGSGYTF.

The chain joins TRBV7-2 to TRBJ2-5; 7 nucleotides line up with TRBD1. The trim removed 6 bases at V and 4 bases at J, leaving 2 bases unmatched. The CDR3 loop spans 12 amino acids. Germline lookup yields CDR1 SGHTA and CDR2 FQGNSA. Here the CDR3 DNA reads TGTGCCAGCAGTAGGGACAGAGAGACCCAGTACTTC. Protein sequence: CASSRDRETQYF.

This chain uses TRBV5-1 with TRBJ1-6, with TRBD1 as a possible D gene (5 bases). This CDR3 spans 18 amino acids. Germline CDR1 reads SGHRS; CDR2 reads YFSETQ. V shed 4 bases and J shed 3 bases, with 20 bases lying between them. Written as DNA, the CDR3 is TGCGCCAGCAGCCCGAATTGGGTCCCGGGGGTCTATAATTCACCCCTCCACTTT. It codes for CASSPNWVPGVYNSPLHF.

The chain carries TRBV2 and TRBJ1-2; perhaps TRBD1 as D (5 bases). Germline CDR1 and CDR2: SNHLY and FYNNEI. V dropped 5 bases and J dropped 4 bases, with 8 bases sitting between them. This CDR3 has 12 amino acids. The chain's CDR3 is CASSMQGYGYTF. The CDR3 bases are TGTGCCAGCAGTATGCAGGGCTATGGCTACACCTTC.

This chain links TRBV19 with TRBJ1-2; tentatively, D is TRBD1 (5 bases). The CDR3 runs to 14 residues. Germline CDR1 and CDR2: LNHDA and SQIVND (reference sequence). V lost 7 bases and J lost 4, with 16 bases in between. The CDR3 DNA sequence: TGTGCCAGTACTATTGTCGGGGGACCCTATGGCTACACCTTC. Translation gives CASTIVGGPYGYTF.

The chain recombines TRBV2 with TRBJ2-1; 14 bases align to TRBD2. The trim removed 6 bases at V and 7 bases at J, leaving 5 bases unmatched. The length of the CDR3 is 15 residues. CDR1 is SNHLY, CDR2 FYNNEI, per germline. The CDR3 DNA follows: TGTGCCAGCAGCCCCGGACTAGCGGGAGGAAATGAGCAGTTCTTC. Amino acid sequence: CASSPGLAGGNEQFF.

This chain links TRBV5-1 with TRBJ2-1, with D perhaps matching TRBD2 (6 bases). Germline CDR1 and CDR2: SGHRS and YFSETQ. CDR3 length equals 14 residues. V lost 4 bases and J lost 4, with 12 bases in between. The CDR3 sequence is CASSPGLTYNEQFF. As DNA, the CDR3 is TGCGCCAGCAGCCCGGGACTTACTTACAATGAGCAGTTCTTC.

The CDR3 nucleotides read TGTGCCAGCAGTCTACAGCGGTTCGGGAGCAATCAGCCCCAGCATTTT. Its protein product is CASSLQRFGSNQPQHF. The V gene is TRBV28, the J gene TRBJ1-5; D not certain. Trimming pared 5 bases from V and 1 base from J, leaving 15 bases between. The V gene's germline CDR1 is MDHEN and CDR2 SYDVKM. This CDR3 has 16 amino acids.

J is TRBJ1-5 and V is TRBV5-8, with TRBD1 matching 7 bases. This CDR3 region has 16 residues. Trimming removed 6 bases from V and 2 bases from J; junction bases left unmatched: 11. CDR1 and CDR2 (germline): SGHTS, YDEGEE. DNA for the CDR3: TGTGCCAGCAACGAAGCAGGGGGTTGGGGCAATCAGCCCCAGCATTTT. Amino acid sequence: CASNEAGGWGNQPQHF.

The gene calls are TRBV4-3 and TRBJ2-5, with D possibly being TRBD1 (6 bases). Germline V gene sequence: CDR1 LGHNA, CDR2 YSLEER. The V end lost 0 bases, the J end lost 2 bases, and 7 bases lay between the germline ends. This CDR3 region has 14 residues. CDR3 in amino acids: CASSQETGQETQYF. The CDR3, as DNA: TGCGCCAGCAGCCAAGAGACAGGACAAGAGACCCAGTACTTC.

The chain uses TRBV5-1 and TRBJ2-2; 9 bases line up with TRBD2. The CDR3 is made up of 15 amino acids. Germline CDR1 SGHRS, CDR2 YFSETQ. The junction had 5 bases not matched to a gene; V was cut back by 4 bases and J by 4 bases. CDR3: CASSTTSGVTGELFF. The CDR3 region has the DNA TGCGCCAGCAGCACGACTAGCGGAGTCACCGGGGAGCTGTTTTTT.

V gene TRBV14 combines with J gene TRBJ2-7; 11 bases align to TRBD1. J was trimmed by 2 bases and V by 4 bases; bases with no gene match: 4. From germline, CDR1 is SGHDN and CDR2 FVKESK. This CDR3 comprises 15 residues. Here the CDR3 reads CASSPGTGGTYEQYF. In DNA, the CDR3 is TGTGCCAGCAGCCCCGGGACAGGGGGAACCTACGAGCAGTACTTC.

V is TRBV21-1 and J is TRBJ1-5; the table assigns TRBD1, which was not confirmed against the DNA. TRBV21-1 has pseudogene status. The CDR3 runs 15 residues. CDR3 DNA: TGTGCCAGCAGCAAACCCCCGCACAGGAATCAGCCCCAGCATTTT. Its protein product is CASSKPPHRNQPQHF.

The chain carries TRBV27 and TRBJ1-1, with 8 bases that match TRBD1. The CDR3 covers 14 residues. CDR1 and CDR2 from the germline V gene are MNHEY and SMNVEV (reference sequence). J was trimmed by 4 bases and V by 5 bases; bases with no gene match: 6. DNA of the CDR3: TGTGCCAGCAGTGCGACAGGGGTGATCACTGAAGCTTTCTTT. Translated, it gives CASSATGVITEAFF.

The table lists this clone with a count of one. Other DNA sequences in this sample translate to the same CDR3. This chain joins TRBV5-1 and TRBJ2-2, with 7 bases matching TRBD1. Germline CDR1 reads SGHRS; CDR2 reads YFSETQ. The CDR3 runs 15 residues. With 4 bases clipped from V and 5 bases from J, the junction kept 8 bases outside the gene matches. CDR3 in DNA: TGCGCCAGCAGCAGGGGGCAGGGGATAACCGGGGAGCTGTTTTTT. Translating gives CASSRGQGITGELFF.

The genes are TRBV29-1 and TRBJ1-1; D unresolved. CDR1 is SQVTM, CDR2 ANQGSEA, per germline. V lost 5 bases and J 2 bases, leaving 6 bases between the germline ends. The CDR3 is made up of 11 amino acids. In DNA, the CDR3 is TGCAGCGTTCTCGTTAACACTGAAGCTTTCTTT. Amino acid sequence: CSVLVNTEAFF.

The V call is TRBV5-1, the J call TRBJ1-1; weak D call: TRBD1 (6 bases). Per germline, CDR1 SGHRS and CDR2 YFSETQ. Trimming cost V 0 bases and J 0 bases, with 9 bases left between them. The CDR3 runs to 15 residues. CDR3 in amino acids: CASSLGGQMNTEAFF. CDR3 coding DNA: TGCGCCAGCAGCTTGGGGGGGCAGATGAACACTGAAGCTTTCTTT.